This is a list of T cell receptor beta chains from one sample in a study of identical twins. One entry per CDR3 protein, called by TCRdb with MiXCR from the 5' RACE reads. The sample holds approximately 700,000 distinct CDR3 sequences; around a sixth are singletons and the top ten take around 13%. A further study also used this sample, focusing on T cells expressing NK-cell markers.

Sequencing was done on a sample of PBMCs. The receptors shown here come from a woman aged 18-35 years in good health. Each CDR3 is given with its conserved first and last residue. The order of the fields is D gene, clone size, J gene, V gene, CDR3 DNA, CDR3 protein. A D gene is named only where the DNA matches it firmly. Not all rows give a size; the values are once, few, many and, for expanded clones, a class.

TRBD1 | few | TRBJ2-1 | TRBV20-1 | TGCAGTGCTAGAGATCGCGACAGGGGGTATGAGCAGTTCTTC | CSARDRDRGYEQFF
NA | NA | TRBJ2-7 | TRBV7-9 | TGTGCCAGCAGCCGAGACAGTCTACGCTCCTACGAGCAGTACTTC | CASSRDSLRSYEQYF
TRBD2 | few | TRBJ2-1 | TRBV4-3 | TGCGCCAGCAGCCAAGAAGGGACTAGCGCGATAAATGAGCAGTTCTTC | CASSQEGTSAINEQFF
NA | NA | TRBJ2-2 | TRBV13 | TGTGCCAGCAGCTTAGAATATGGTCCCGGGGAGCTGTTTTTT | CASSLEYGPGELFF
NA | NA | TRBJ2-5 | TRBV15 | TGTGCCACCAGCAGAGCCGGGGGGACAGGCGGGGAGACCCAGTACTTC | CATSRAGGTGGETQYF
NA | few | TRBJ1-1 | TRBV21-1 | TGTGCCAGCAACACAAAGCAGGGTTTTGATGAAGCTTTCTTT | CASNTKQGFDEAFF
NA | few | TRBJ2-1 | TRBV6-5 | TGTGCCAGCAGTTACTCGGGTCGGGTCCGCTCCTACAATGAGCAGTTCTTC | CASSYSGRVRSYNEQFF
NA | few | TRBJ1-1 | TRBV7-8 | TGTGCCAGCATTTCGGGATACACTGAAGCTTTCTTT | CASISGYTEAFF
NA | NA | TRBJ2-3 | TRBV3-1 | TGTGCCAGCAGCCAAGCCCCGTCCCGGGATACGCAGTATTTT | CASSQAPSRDTQYF
TRBD1 | NA | TRBJ1-2 | TRBV7-9 | TGTGCCAGCAGCTATGGACAGGAGTATGGCTACACCTTC | CASSYGQEYGYTF
TRBD2 | NA | TRBJ2-1 | TRBV20-1 | TGCAGTGCTTCCGACACTAGCGGGTCCAGCTCCTACAATGAGCAGTTCTTC | CSASDTSGSSSYNEQFF
NA | many | TRBJ2-3 | TRBV11-2 | TGTGCCAGCAGCTCATACCCCCGGGCTACCGCCACAGATACGCAGTATTTT | CASSSYPRATATDTQYF
NA | NA | TRBJ2-5 | TRBV11-3 | TGTGCCAGCAGCTCAGATCTACTACCGGGGGCCCAGTACTTC | CASSSDLLPGAQYF
NA | NA | TRBJ1-1 | TRBV20-1 | TGCAGTGCCCCAGACAGACTCAAAGCTTTCTTT | CSAPDRLKAFF
TRBD2 | few | TRBJ2-1 | TRBV4-2 | TGTGCCAGCAGCCCCGGGGGGGCTAGGCACAATGAGCAGTTCTTC | CASSPGGARHNEQFF